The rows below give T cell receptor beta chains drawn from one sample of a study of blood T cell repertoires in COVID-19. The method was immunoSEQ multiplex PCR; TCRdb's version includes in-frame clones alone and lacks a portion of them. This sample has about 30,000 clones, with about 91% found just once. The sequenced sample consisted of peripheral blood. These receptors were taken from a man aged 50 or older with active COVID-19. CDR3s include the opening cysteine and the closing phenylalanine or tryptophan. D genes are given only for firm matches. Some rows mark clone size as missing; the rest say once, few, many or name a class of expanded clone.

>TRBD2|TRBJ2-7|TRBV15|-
CATGRGRGYGEQYF
TGTGCCACCGGGAGGGGACGCGGCTACGGCGAGCAGTACTTC
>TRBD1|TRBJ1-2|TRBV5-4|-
CASSTRTGWGSGYTF
TGTGCCAGCAGCACTCGGACAGGGTGGGGTTCTGGCTACACCTTC
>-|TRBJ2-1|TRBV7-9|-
CASLGLAYNEQFF
TGTGCCAGCTTGGGCCTTGCCTACAATGAGCAGTTCTTC
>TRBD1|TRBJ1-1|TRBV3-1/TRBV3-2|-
CASSPDRGLTEAFF
TGTGCCAGCAGCCCCGACAGGGGGCTTACTGAAGCTTTCTTT
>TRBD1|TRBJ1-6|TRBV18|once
CASSPLPPGQGYNSPLHF
TGTGCCAGCTCACCGCTTCCCCCGGGACAGGGCTATAATTCACCCCTCCACTTT
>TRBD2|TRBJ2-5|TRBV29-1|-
CSVDPSGASYQETQYF
TGCAGCGTTGACCCTAGCGGGGCGTCGTACCAAGAGACCCAGTACTTC
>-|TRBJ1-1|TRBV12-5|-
CASGLRSGNTEAFF
TGTGCTAGTGGTTTACGATCCGGGAACACTGAAGCTTTCTTT
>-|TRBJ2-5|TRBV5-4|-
CASSLGTAQETQYF
TGTGCCAGCAGCTTGGGGACAGCCCAAGAGACCCAGTACTTC
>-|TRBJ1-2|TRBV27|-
CASSAGLPYGYTF
TGTGCCAGCAGTGCGGGACTACCCTATGGCTACACCTTC
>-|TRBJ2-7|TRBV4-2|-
CASSQGGASYEQYF
TGTGCCAGCAGCCAAGGCGGGGCCTCCTACGAGCAGTACTTC
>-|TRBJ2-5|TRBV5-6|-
CASSFRPGETQYF
TGTGCCAGCAGCTTCCGGCCCGGGGAGACCCAGTACTTC
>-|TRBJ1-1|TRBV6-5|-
CASSYGGESTEAFF
TGTGCCAGCAGTTACGGCGGGGAATCCACTGAAGCTTTCTTT
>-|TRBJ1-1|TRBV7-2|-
CASSPRRVEAFF
TGTGCCAGCAGCCCTCGACGGGTTGAAGCTTTCTTT
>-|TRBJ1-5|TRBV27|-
CASSLFRGRGPGAQHF
TGTGCCAGCAGTTTGTTTCGAGGCAGAGGGCCTGGGGCCCAGCATTTT
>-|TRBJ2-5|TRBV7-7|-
CASSLRTQETQYF
TGTGCTAGCAGCCTAAGGACTCAAGAGACCCAGTACTTC
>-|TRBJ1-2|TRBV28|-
CASSPRAATGIYGYTF
TGTGCCAGCAGCCCCCGCGCCGCGACAGGCATCTATGGCTACACCTTC
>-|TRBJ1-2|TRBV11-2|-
CASSPGTPVNGYTF
TGTGCCAGCAGCCCCGGGACACCGGTTAATGGCTACACCTTC
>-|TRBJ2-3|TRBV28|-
CASSLFPQGGDTQYF
TGTGCCAGCAGTTTATTCCCGCAGGGCGGCGATACGCAGTATTTT
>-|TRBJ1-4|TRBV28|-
CASSPSPGVTNEKLFF
TGTGCCAGCAGTCCCTCACCAGGGGTGACTAATGAAAAACTGTTTTTT
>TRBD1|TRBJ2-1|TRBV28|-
CASTIPGTGGRNEQFF
TGTGCCAGCACCATACCCGGGACAGGGGGACGAAATGAGCAGTTCTTC
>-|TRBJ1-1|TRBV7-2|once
CASSLASGNTEAFF
TGTGCCAGCAGCTTAGCAAGCGGGAACACTGAAGCTTTCTTT
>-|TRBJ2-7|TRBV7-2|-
CASSFGGLPYEQYF
TGTGCCAGCAGCTTTGGGGGCCTACCCTACGAGCAGTACTTC
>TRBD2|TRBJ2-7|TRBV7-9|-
CASSLTSGSYEQYF
TGTGCCAGCAGCTTGACTAGCGGCTCCTACGAGCAGTACTTC
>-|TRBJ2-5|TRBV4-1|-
CASSRAVLRTRKEETQYF
TGCGCCAGCAGCCGAGCGGTGCTCCGGACCCGAAAAGAAGAGACCCAGTACTTC
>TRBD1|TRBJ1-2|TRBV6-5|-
CATLLRDRECYTF
TGTGCCACCCTTCTTAGGGACAGGGAATGCTACACCTTC
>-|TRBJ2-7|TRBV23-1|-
CASSSHWTGEQYF
TGCGCCAGCAGTTCCCATTGGACGGGAGAGCAGTACTTC
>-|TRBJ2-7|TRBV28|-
CASSFTLDRLSYEQYF
TGTGCCAGCAGTTTCACTTTGGACAGACTCAGCTACGAGCAGTACTTC
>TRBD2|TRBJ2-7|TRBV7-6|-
CASSTQTSGMIYEQYF
TGTGCCAGCAGCACCCAGACTAGCGGGATGATCTACGAGCAGTACTTC
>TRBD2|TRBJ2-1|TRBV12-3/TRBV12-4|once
CASSLGLAGFF
TGTGCCAGCAGTTTAGGACTAGCAGGGTTCTTC
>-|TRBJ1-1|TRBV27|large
CASRLGGKNTEAFF
TGTGCCAGCAGGCTTGGAGGTAAGAACACTGAAGCTTTCTTT
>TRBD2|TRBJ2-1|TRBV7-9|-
CASSSPSRGFYEQFF
TGTGCCAGCAGCTCTCCGTCGCGGGGGTTTTATGAGCAGTTCTTC
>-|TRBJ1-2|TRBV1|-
CTSSQEQGVSDVAYGYTF
TGCACCAGCAGCCAAGAACAGGGAGTATCGGATGTAGCCTATGGCTACACCTTC
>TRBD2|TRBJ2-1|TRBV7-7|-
CASSRGTSGSNEQFF
TGTGCCAGCAGCCGGGGGACTAGCGGGAGCAATGAGCAGTTCTTC
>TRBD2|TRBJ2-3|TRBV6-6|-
CASSSPGLAGTDTQYF
TGTGCCAGCAGTTCGCCGGGACTAGCGGGCACAGATACGCAGTATTTT
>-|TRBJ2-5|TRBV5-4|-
CASSLAGVTIQETQYF
TGTGCCAGCAGCTTGGCCGGGGTTACGATTCAAGAGACCCAGTACTTC
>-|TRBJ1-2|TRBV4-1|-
CASSLRTDGRYTF
TGCGCCAGCAGCCTCCGGACTGACGGCCGCTACACCTTC
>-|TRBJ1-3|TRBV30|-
CAWALPSGNTIYF
TGTGCCTGGGCACTACCCTCTGGAAACACCATATATTTT
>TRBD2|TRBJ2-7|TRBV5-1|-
CASSPRTSASGVYEQYF
TGCGCCAGCAGCCCCCGGACTAGCGCGAGTGGGGTCTACGAGCAGTACTTC
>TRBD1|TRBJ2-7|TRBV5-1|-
CASSRDRRTYEQYF
TGCGCCAGCAGCCGGGACAGGCGAACCTACGAGCAGTACTTC
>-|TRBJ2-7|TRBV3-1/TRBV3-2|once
CASSQGLVYEQYF
TGTGCCAGCAGCCAAGGACTAGTATACGAGCAGTACTTC
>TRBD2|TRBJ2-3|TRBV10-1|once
CASSRSGGPTDTQYF
TGCGCCAGCAGTCGCTCGGGGGGACCCACAGATACGCAGTATTTT
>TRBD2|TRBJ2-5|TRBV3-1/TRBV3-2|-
CASSQAPPGGGETQYF
TGTGCCAGCAGCCAAGCACCGCCGGGAGGGGGAGAGACCCAGTACTTC
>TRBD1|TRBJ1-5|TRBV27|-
CASSLWGQPRTSNQPQHF
TGTGCCAGCAGTTTATGGGGACAGCCCCGGACTAGCAATCAGCCCCAGCATTTT
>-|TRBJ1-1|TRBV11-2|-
CASSTQGSTEAFF
TGTGCCAGCAGCACACAGGGAAGCACTGAAGCTTTCTTT
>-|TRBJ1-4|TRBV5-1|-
CASSFSTNEKLFF
TGCGCCAGCAGCTTTAGTACTAATGAAAAACTGTTTTTT
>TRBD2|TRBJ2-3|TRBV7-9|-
CASSSSSGATDTQYF
TGTGCCAGCAGCTCCTCTAGCGGGGCGACAGATACGCAGTATTTT
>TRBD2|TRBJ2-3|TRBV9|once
CASSPPGLASDTQYF
TGTGCCAGCAGCCCCCCGGGACTAGCGTCAGATACGCAGTATTTT
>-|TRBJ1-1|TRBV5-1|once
CASSLAAGASTEAFF
TGCGCCAGCAGCTTGGCCGCGGGGGCAAGCACTGAAGCTTTCTTT
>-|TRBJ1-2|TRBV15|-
CATSRGQGWSYTF
TGTGCCACCAGCAGAGGCCAGGGGTGGAGCTACACCTTC
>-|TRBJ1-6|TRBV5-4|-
CASSSYGKGLSPLHF
TGTGCCAGCAGCTCCTACGGGAAGGGATTATCACCCCTCCACTTT
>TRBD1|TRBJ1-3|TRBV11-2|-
CASSLERGTGSSGNTIYF
TGTGCCAGCAGCTTAGAACGGGGGACAGGTTCCTCTGGAAACACCATATATTTT
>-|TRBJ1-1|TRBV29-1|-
CSVGRGTEAFF
TGCAGCGTTGGGCGGGGGACTGAAGCTTTCTTT
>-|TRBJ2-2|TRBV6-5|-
CASYRVGETGELFF
TGTGCCAGCTACCGGGTCGGGGAAACCGGGGAGCTGTTTTTT
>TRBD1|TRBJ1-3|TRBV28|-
CASSSTGTAGNTIYF
TGTGCCAGCAGCTCAACCGGGACAGCCGGAAACACCATATATTTT